The 3 T cell receptor beta chains presented below share a single source sample, sequenced in a study of shared clonotypes between healthy human individuals. The table came from immunoSEQ multiplex PCR; TCRdb's copy has only in-frame clones and leaves some out. Of 2 million to 2.5 million clones detected, 80% to 95% appear once; the ten largest clones hold roughly 0.36%. Sequenced: naive CD4+ T cells from PBMCs. Subset defined: CD45RA+ positively selected. The receptors originated from a man between 18 and 29 years old in good health. Some clones in this sample may be carry-over from other donors' samples.

In the case of this clone: Within the sample, other DNA sequences also encode this same CDR3. This rearrangement joins TRBV10-3 to TRBJ1-5, with a possible D match to TRBD1 (5 bases). Trimming took off 6 bases at V and 3 bases at J, with 12 bases between the two ends. The CDR3 runs to 14 residues. Germline CDR1 reads ENHRY; CDR2 reads SYGVKD. The chain's CDR3 is CAISRDRNNQPQHF. CDR3 DNA: TGTGCCATCAGCAGGGATCGTAACAATCAGCCCCAGCATTTT.

The chain combines TRBV19 with TRBJ2-4, with D tentatively TRBD1 (6 bases). Germline V gene lookup returns CDR1 LNHDA and CDR2 SQIVND (reference sequence). CDR3 length: 14 amino acids. Trimming removed 4 bases at V and 0 bases at J, with 7 bases between. The CDR3 DNA follows: TGTGCCAGTAGTACCAGGGGAGCCAAAAACATTCAGTACTTC. Translating gives CASSTRGAKNIQYF.

The chain combines TRBV18 with TRBJ1-5; 8 bases map to TRBD1. Germline V gives CDR1 KGHSH, CDR2 LQKENI. The ends lost 3 bases at V and 7 bases at J; junction bases unmatched: 8. The CDR3 spans 15 residues. The CDR3 sequence is CASSPSDRVNQPQHF. As DNA, the CDR3 is TGTGCCAGCTCACCCTCGGACAGGGTAAACCAGCCCCAGCATTTT.